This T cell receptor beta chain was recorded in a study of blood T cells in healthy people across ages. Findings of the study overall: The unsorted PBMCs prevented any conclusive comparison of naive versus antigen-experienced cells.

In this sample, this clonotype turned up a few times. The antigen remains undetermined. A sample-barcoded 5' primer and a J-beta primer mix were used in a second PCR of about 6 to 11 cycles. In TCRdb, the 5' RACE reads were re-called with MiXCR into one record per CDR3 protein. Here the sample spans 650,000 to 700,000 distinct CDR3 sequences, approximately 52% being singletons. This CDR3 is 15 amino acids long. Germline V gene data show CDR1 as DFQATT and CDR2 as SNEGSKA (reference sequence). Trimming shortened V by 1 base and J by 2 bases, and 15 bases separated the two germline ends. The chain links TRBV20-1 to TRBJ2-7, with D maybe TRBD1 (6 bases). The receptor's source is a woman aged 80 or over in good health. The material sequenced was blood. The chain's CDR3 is CSARATGHSPYEQYF. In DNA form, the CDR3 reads TGCAGTGCTAGAGCGACGGGACACTCACCCTACGAGCAGTACTTC.